The 27 T cell receptor beta chains reported below all come from one sample, sequenced in a study of cytomegalovirus exposure and HLA in healthy donors. The PCR had 60 Vbeta and 13 Jbeta primers. Repertoires were generated with immunoSEQ multiplex PCR, while TCRdb's copy carries only in-frame clones and drops some. The sample carries tens of thousands of clones, roughly two thirds recorded once. Sequencing was carried out using PBMCs. The receptors stem from a man aged 35-49 years in good health and CMV-seropositive.

The V call is TRBV7-2, the J call TRBJ2-3; D is undetermined. V lost 0 bases to trimming and J lost 0 bases, with 10 bases between them. The CDR3 totals 16 residues. CDR1 and CDR2 (germline): SGHTA, FQGNSA. The CDR3 loop reads CASSLAGLTSTDTQYF. The CDR3 region has the DNA TGTGCCAGCAGCTTAGCCGGTTTAACTAGCACAGATACGCAGTATTTT.

The chain recombines TRBV27 with TRBJ2-2; 7 bases fit TRBD2. V shed 2 bases, J shed 8 bases, and the junction held 11 bases outside the gene matches. Looked up from germline, CDR1 is MNHEY and CDR2 is SMNVEV (reference sequence). This CDR3 has 16 amino acids. The CDR3 DNA reads TGTGCCAGCAGTTTAATGGTGGGAGGGGCGCAGGGGGAGCTGTTTTTT. This codes for CASSLMVGGAQGELFF.

The chain links TRBV30 to TRBJ1-5; tentative D call: TRBD1 (5 bases). Germline CDR1 GTSNPN, CDR2 SVGIG (reference sequence). The ends were cut back, 3 bases at V and 2 bases at J, with 8 bases in the middle. The CDR3 is made up of 13 amino acids. CDR3 in amino acids: CAWSAQGNQPQHF. The CDR3 DNA reads TGTGCCTGGAGCGCACAGGGCAATCAGCCCCAGCATTTT.

The CDR3 sequence: CASSATGTQYF. The CDR3 DNA reads TGTGCCAGCAGCGCAACAGGGACCCAGTACTTC. The J gene is TRBJ2-5, the V gene TRBV13, with a possible D match to TRBD1 (5 bases). Trimming pared 5 bases from V and 7 bases from J, leaving 8 bases between. Germline-derived CDR1 and CDR2 are PRHDT and FYEKMQ (reference sequence). CDR3 length: 11 amino acids.

This rearrangement joins TRBV7-2 to TRBJ2-3, with TRBD1 identical over 9 bases. Germline V gene sequence: CDR1 SGHTA, CDR2 FQGNSA. Trimming took 4 bases from V and 4 from J; bases not matched to a gene: 3. The CDR3 length is 14 residues. The CDR3 here is CASSSGQGPDTQYF. CDR3 coding DNA: TGTGCCAGCAGCTCGGGACAGGGACCAGATACGCAGTATTTT.

The CDR3 reads CASSPSGGAFETQYF. Here the CDR3 DNA reads TGCGCCAGCAGCCCTAGCGGGGGGGCCTTTGAGACCCAGTACTTC. This chain connects TRBV5-1 to TRBJ2-5; 12 bases fit TRBD2. The CDR3 runs to 15 residues. Germline CDR1 SGHRS, CDR2 YFSETQ. With 4 bases clipped from V and 5 bases from J, the junction kept 6 bases outside the gene matches.

This clone has only a few counts. The gene calls are TRBV18 and TRBJ2-2; 9 nucleotides agree with TRBD1. CDR1 is KGHSH and CDR2 is LQKENI in the germline V gene. The CDR3 runs 17 residues. Germline trimming cut 0 bases from V and 4 bases from J; bases unmatched to any gene: 6. This chain's CDR3 is CASSPPRDRVGTGELFF. The DNA of the CDR3 is TGTGCCAGCTCACCACCGCGGGACAGGGTGGGCACCGGGGAGCTGTTTTTT.

The rearrangement joins TRBV20-1 to TRBJ1-5; possibly TRBD1 for D (5 bases). V was shortened by 6 bases and J by 11 bases, with 14 bases between the two germline ends. In germline, CDR1 is DFQATT, CDR2 SNEGSKA (reference sequence). The CDR3 length is 11 residues. CDR3 DNA sequence: TGCAGTGCCAGGAGGGACCCTTCCCAGCATTTT. Amino acids: CSARRDPSQHF.

This clone was found a few times. The V gene is TRBV9, the J gene TRBJ2-3, with 12 nucleotides matching TRBD1. V lost 3 bases and J lost 2; bases outside the gene matches: 4. CDR3 length equals 16 residues. Germline CDR1 is SGDLS and CDR2 is YYNGEE. DNA for the CDR3: TGTGCCAGCAGCGACCGGGGACAGGGGGCCACAGATACGCAGTATTTT. Its translation: CASSDRGQGATDTQYF.

The chain links TRBV7-8 to TRBJ2-7, with TRBD2 matching over 7 bases. Germline CDR1 reads SGHVS; CDR2 reads FQNEAQ. V lost 5 bases and J lost 4; bases outside the gene matches: 11. The CDR3 is made up of 15 amino acids. CDR3 coding DNA: TGTGCCAGCAGCGTAACGGGAGGCTCACGATACGAGCAGTACTTC. Its protein product is CASSVTGGSRYEQYF.

This clone was found a few times. The gene calls are TRBV6-1 and TRBJ2-1, with a tentative D call TRBD2 (6 bases). From germline, CDR1 is MNHNS and CDR2 SASEGT. V dropped 3 bases and J dropped 9 bases, with 12 bases sitting between them. The CDR3 consists of 13 residues. CDR3 coding DNA: TGTGCCAGCAGTGATTTGCGGGACCGTGAGCAGTTCTTC. Translation gives CASSDLRDREQFF.

As regards this clone: The identical CDR3 is also encoded by other nucleotide sequences in the sample. J is TRBJ1-3 and V is TRBV19, with D unresolved. Germline V gene sequence: CDR1 LNHDA, CDR2 SQIVND (reference sequence). This CDR3 is 15 amino acids long. The V gene lost 0 bases and the J gene lost 1 base, with 7 bases spanning the gap. The CDR3 region is CASSIDRSSGNTIYF. The CDR3 DNA reads as TGTGCCAGTAGTATAGACAGATCTTCTGGAAACACCATATATTTT.

The genes are TRBV27 and TRBJ2-2; TRBD1 matches at 9 bases. The CDR3 length is 14 residues. Looked up from germline, CDR1 is MNHEY and CDR2 is SMNVEV (reference sequence). V shed 5 bases, J shed 5 bases, and the junction held 3 bases outside the gene matches. The DNA of the CDR3 is TGTGCCAGCAGTCCCGGACAGGGGACCGGGGAGCTGTTTTTT. Its protein is CASSPGQGTGELFF.

The J gene is TRBJ2-3, the V gene TRBV19; the match to TRBD2 covers 13 bases. V lost 4 bases and J lost 0; bases outside the gene matches: 4. Germline values: CDR1 LNHDA, CDR2 SQIVND (reference sequence). The CDR3 spans 17 residues. CDR3 region: CASSRGTSGVSTDTQYF. The CDR3 nucleotides read TGTGCCAGTAGTAGGGGGACTAGCGGGGTTAGCACAGATACGCAGTATTTT.

The genes are TRBV18 and TRBJ2-3; 7 nucleotides align to TRBD2. The V gene's germline CDR1 is KGHSH and CDR2 LQKENI. This CDR3 has 15 residues. Trimming cost V 4 bases and J 2 bases; bases outside gene matches: 6. This chain's CDR3 is CASSLVAGSTDTQYF. The CDR3 nucleotides read TGTGCCAGCTCACTGGTAGCGGGTTCCACAGATACGCAGTATTTT. The whole variable domain, remainder taken from reference TRBV18 and TRBJ2-3, is NAGVMQNPRHLVRRRGQEARLRCSPMKGHSHVYWYRQLPEEGLKFMVYLQKENIIDESGMPKERFSAEFPKEGPSILRIQQVVRGDSAAYFCASSLVAGSTDTQYFGPGTRLTVL.

V usage is TRBV19 and J usage is TRBJ1-2; TRBD1 matches 7 bases. J lost 8 bases, V lost 5 bases, and 14 bases had no gene match. Germline V lookup: CDR1 LNHDA, CDR2 SQIVND (reference sequence). The CDR3 contains 15 residues. Written as DNA, the CDR3 is TGTGCCAGTAGTCCACTCTCACAGGGGAACTTAGGCTACACCTTC. Its translation is CASSPLSQGNLGYTF.

The gene calls are TRBV9 and TRBJ2-5, with TRBD1 identical over 12 bases. The J segment lost 5 bases and the V segment lost 4 bases, leaving 6 bases of the junction unmatched. CDR1 is SGDLS, CDR2 YYNGEE, per germline. The CDR3 loop spans 15 amino acids. The CDR3 loop reads CASSNRDRGPETQYF. CDR3 coding DNA: TGTGCCAGCAGCAACCGGGACAGGGGGCCGGAGACCCAGTACTTC.

With regard to this clone: Germline is not matched at one junction end, which may reflect a read error. V is TRBV4-1 and J is TRBJ1-4; D ambiguous. Looked up from germline, CDR1 is MGHRA and CDR2 is YSYEKL. The CDR3 extends over 12 amino acids. CDR3 bases: TGCCCCAGCAGCCAAGCCTATGAAAAACTGTTTTTT. It translates to CPSSQAYEKLFF.

The chain has TRBV5-5 and TRBJ2-5; D not certain. Trimming removed 4 bases from V and 4 bases from J, with 5 bases in between. This CDR3 spans 11 amino acids. Germline-derived CDR1 and CDR2 are SGHKS and YYEKEE (reference sequence). CDR3 region: CASSPGETQYF. CDR3 DNA: TGTGCCAGCAGCCCCGGAGAGACCCAGTACTTC.

The chain recombines TRBV20-1 with TRBJ1-1; D is unresolved. V gave up 6 bases and J gave up 2 bases, with 7 bases separating them. CDR3 length: 11 amino acids. CDR1 DFQATT and CDR2 SNEGSKA come from the germline V gene (reference sequence). This CDR3 reads CSAVLNTEAFF. CDR3 coding DNA: TGCAGTGCCGTTCTAAACACTGAAGCTTTCTTT.

The V call is TRBV5-1, the J call TRBJ1-2; D is uncertain. Germline CDR1 is SGHRS and CDR2 is YFSETQ. V lost 4 bases and J 7 bases, leaving 11 bases between the germline ends. The CDR3 is 12 amino acids. In DNA form, the CDR3 reads TGCGCCAGCAGCGGCGGTACCGGTGGCTACACCTTC. It yields the protein CASSGGTGGYTF.

The rearrangement links TRBV19 to TRBJ1-3; D is undetermined. CDR1 is LNHDA, CDR2 SQIVND, per germline (reference sequence). This CDR3 region has 17 residues. Trimming removed 1 base from V and 0 bases from J, with 13 bases in between. The CDR3 here is CASSIVGSTSSGNTIYF. In DNA, the CDR3 is TGTGCCAGTAGTATAGTTGGATCGACTTCCTCTGGAAACACCATATATTTT.

The chain joins TRBV6-5 to TRBJ1-1; D is unresolved. Germline V CDR1 and CDR2: MNHEY, SVGAGI. The CDR3 sequence is 12 residues long. Between the trimmed V and J ends, which lost 10 bases and 1 base, there was a span of 10 bases. The CDR3 here is CATQVGNTEAFF. DNA for the CDR3: TGTGCCACCCAGGTAGGGAACACTGAAGCTTTCTTT.

The chain links TRBV7-9 to TRBJ2-7; 10 positions agree with TRBD1. Germline CDR1 and CDR2: SEHNR and FQNEAQ (reference sequence). This CDR3 is built from 13 residues. The trim removed 4 bases at V and 4 bases at J, leaving 1 base unmatched. CDR3: CASSSDRGYEQYF. CDR3 sequence (DNA): TGTGCCAGCAGCTCGGACAGGGGGTACGAGCAGTACTTC. Together with reference TRBV7-9 and TRBJ2-7, the CDR3 gives the full variable domain: DTGVSQNPRHKITKRGQNVTFRCDPISEHNRLYWYRQTLGQGPEFLTYFQNEAQLEKSRLLSDRFSAERPKGSFSTLEIQRTEQGDSAMYLCASSSDRGYEQYFGPGTRLTVT.

The chain links TRBV6-5 to TRBJ2-7; perhaps TRBD2 as D (5 bases). Germline lookup yields CDR1 MNHEY and CDR2 SVGAGI. This CDR3 is 14 amino acids long. Trimming took 6 bases from V and 0 from J, leaving 12 bases between them. CDR3 in amino acids: CASRKTGFSYEQYF. DNA for the CDR3: TGTGCCAGCAGGAAAACGGGATTCTCCTACGAGCAGTACTTC.

V gene TRBV5-1 combines with J gene TRBJ2-5, with D perhaps TRBD2 (7 bases). Germline CDR1 reads SGHRS; CDR2 reads YFSETQ. CDR3 length: 15 residues. Between the trimmed V and J ends, which lost 4 bases and 1 base, there was a span of 14 bases. The CDR3 loop reads CASSPRAGAQETQYF. The DNA of the CDR3 is TGCGCCAGCAGCCCTCGTGCGGGGGCCCAAGAGACCCAGTACTTC.

This chain connects TRBV5-1 to TRBJ2-3; 11 positions agree with TRBD2. Germline-derived CDR1 and CDR2 are SGHRS and YFSETQ. CDR3 length equals 16 residues. Germline trimming cut 1 base from V and 4 bases from J; bases unmatched to any gene: 5. The CDR3 DNA sequence: TGCGCCAGCAGCTTGAGTATAGCGGGGGGGCCAGATACGCAGTATTTT. The encoded protein is CASSLSIAGGPDTQYF.